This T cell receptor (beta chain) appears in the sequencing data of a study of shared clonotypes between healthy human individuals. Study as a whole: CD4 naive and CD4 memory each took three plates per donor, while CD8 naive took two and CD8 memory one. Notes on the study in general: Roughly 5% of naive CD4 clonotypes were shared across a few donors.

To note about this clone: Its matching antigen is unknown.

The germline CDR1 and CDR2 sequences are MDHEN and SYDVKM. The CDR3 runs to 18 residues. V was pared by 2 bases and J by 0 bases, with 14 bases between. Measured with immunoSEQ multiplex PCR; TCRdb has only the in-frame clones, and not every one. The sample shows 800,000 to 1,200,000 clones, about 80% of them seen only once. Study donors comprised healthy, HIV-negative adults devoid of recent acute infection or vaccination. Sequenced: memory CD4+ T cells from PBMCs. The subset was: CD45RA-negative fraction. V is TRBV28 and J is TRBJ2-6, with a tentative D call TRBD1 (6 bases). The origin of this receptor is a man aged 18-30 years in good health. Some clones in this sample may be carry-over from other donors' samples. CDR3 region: CASSLGGQFSSGANVLTF. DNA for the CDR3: TGTGCCAGCAGTTTAGGGGGCCAGTTTAGCTCTGGGGCCAACGTCCTGACTTTC.